The rows below give T cell receptor beta chains drawn from one sample of a study of blood T cells in healthy people across ages. TCRdb re-analysed the 5' RACE reads in MiXCR, keeping a single row per CDR3 protein. The table has hundreds of thousands of distinct CDR3 sequences, roughly 26% seen once. These data were also reused for a study on T cells of mothers and their children.

Material for sequencing was blood. These receptor sequences come from a boy between 10 and 17 years old in good health. Each CDR3 is given with its conserved first and last residue.

15	TRBV20-1	NA	CSARMGQGFLGEQFF
16	TRBV29-1	TRBJ2-3	CSVDGGLAVWTDTQYF
11	TRBV7-9	TRBJ2-1	CASHGGNEQFF
14	TRBV6-6	TRBJ1-1	CASSYLSLESEAFF
11	TRBV20-1	TRBJ1-1	CSAAQTEEAFF
13	TRBV29-1	TRBJ1-4	CSVEREQGEKLFF
11	TRBV28	TRBJ1-1	CASRPGPTAFF
13	TRBV29-1	TRBJ1-2	CSVEVKQPYGYTF
16	TRBV5-1	TRBJ2-2	CASSEGTVTNTGELFF
11	TRBV7-9	NA	CAKEGSYEQYF
13	TRBV5-1	TRBJ2-7	CASSWGQEGEQYF
16	TRBV5-1	TRBJ1-2	CASSRSITGLDYGYTF
15	TRBV11-2	TRBJ2-2	CASSPRTGETGELFF
14	TRBV29-1	TRBJ2-4	CSVQQLLAKNIQYF
18	TRBV25-1	TRBJ1-4	CASSTRGVADATNEKLFF
15	TRBV5-1	TRBJ1-1	CASSLDRDMNTEAFF
16	TRBV11-1	TRBJ1-2	CASSSEGAAPIHGYTF
12	TRBV29-1	TRBJ1-4	CSVSPINEKLFF
13	TRBV6-1	TRBJ2-5	CASTRTSAETPYF
13	TRBV20-1	TRBJ2-3	CSARSQGRDTQYF
15	TRBV2	TRBJ1-5	CASSEGGRINQPQHF
14	TRBV3-1	TRBJ2-5	CASSHPGGFETQYF
16	TRBV6-5	TRBJ2-7	CASSYRGSGLAYEQYF
14	TRBV20-1	TRBJ2-5	CSAGERGGRETQYF
15	TRBV7-9	TRBJ1-5	CASSSSKQGGQPQHF
15	TRBV29-1	NA	CSVAYRDRPSYEQYF
15	TRBV19	NA	CASSEQGQPSYEQYF
15	TRBV6-5	TRBJ1-3	CASSYSIWSGNTIYF
13	TRBV28	TRBJ2-7	CASTLRGVPEQYF
17	TRBV6-1	TRBJ1-4	CASSEWEIPATNEKLFF
17	TRBV6-1	TRBJ1-4	CASSEARIWATNEKLFF
16	TRBV7-9	TRBJ1-4	CASSLEDRDSFEKLFF
15	TRBV12-3/TRBV12-4	TRBJ1-1	CASSLSTGRSSYAFF
16	TRBV24-1	TRBJ2-1	CATSDLHQDRGGGRFF
13	TRBV24-1	TRBJ2-7	CATSLDGQKTQYF
14	TRBV6-4	TRBJ2-2	CASRGGTNTGELFF
15	TRBV9	TRBJ2-6	CASSVGGTGANVLTF
13	TRBV20-1	TRBJ2-1	CSATTSGYNEQFF
17	TRBV10-2	TRBJ2-2	CASSGLAGALNTGELFF
16	TRBV5-1	TRBJ2-5	CASSSHPTGTQETQYF
13	TRBV7-2	TRBJ1-5	CASSSFNVQPQHF
13	TRBV6-1	TRBJ1-6	CASSAGQHSPLHF
15	TRBV4-1	TRBJ2-7	CASSQPNRGAYEQYF
14	TRBV2	TRBJ2-1	CASSELLAFDEQFF
16	TRBV20-1	TRBJ2-1	CSARDLDGGAGDEQFF
12	TRBV20-1	TRBJ2-5	CSARDWRGEQYF
12	TRBV18	TRBJ1-2	CAGWTGNYGYTF
14	TRBV3-1	TRBJ2-3	CASSQRDSTDTQYF
16	TRBV9	TRBJ1-3	CASSVDRAYRENTIYF